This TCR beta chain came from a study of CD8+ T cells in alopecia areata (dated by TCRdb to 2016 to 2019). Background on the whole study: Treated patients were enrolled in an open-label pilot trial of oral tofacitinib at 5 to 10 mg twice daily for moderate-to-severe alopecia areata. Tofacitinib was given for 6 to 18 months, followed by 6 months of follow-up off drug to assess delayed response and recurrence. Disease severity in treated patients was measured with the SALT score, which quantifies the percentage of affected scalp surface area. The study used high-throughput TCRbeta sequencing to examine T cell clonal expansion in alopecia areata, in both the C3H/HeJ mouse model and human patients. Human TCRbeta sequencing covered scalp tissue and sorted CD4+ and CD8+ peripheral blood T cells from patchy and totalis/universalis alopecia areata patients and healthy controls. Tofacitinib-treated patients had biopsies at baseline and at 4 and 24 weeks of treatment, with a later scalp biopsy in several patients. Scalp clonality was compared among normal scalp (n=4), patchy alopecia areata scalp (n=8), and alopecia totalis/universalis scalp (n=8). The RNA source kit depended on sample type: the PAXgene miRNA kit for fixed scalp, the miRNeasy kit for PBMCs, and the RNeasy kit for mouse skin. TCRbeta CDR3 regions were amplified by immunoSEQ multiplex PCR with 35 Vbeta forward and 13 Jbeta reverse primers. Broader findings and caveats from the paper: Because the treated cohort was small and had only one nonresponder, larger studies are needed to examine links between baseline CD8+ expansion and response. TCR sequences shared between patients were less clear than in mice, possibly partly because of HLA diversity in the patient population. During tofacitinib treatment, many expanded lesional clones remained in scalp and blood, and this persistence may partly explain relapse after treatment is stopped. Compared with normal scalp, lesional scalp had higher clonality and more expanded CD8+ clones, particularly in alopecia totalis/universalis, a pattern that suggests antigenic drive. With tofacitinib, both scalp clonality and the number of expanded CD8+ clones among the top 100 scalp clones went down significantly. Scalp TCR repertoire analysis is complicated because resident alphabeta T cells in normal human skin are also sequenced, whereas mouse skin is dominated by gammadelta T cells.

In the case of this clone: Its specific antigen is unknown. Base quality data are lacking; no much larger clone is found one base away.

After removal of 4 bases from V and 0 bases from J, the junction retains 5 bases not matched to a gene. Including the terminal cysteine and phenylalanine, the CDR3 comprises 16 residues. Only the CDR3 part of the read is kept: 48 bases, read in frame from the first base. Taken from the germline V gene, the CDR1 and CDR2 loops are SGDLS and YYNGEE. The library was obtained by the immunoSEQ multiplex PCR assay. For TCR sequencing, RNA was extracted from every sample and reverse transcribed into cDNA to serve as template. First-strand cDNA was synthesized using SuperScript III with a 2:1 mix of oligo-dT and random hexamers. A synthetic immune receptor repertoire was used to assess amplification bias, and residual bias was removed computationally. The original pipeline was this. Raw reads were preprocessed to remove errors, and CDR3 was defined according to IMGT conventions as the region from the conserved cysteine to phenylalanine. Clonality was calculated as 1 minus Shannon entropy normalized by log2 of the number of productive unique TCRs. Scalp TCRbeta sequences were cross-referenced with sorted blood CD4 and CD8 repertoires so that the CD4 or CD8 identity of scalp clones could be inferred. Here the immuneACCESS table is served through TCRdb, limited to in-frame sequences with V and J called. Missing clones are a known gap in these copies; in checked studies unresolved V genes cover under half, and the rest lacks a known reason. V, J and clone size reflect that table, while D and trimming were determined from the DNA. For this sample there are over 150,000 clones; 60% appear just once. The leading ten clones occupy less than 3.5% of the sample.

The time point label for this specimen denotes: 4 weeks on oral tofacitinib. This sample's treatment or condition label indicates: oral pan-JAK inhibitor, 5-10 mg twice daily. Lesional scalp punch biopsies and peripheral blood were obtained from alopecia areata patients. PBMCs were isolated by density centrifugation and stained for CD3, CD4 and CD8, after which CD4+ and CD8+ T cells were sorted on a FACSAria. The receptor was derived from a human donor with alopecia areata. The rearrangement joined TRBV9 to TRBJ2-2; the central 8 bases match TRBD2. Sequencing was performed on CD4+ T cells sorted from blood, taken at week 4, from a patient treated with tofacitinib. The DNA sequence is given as TGTGCCAGCAGCCGCAGCGGGAGCGCGAACACCGGGGAGCTGTTTTTT. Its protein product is CASSRSGSANTGELFF.